A selection of T cell receptor beta chains follows, all from one sample in a study of glioma-infiltrating T cells. TCRdb analysed the multiplex PCR reads with MiXCR anew, one entry per CDR3 protein. The repertoire holds about 180,000 distinct CDR3 sequences, around 40% seen once, with around 4.9% in the top ten. The sample was glioma tissue, nonneoplastic brain tissue, or PBMCs (not recorded which). The receptors were sampled from a human donor with low-grade glioma or glioblastoma, undergoing nonglioma brain surgery, or in good health (not recorded which). The CDR3 runs from the conserved cysteine through the conserved F or W. The D gene is left open where the match is weak. Size is omitted from some rows. Given values are once, few, many or a class for expanded clones.

V: TRBV3-1; J: TRBJ2-2; D: .; size: few; DNA: TGTGCCAGCAGCCCCCAGAAGAACACCGGGGAGCTGTTTTTT; CDR3: CASSPQKNTGELFF
V: TRBV6-2/TRBV6-3; J: TRBJ2-7; D: .; size: many; DNA: TGTGCCAGCAGTTATAGTGAAGCCTACGAGCAGTACTTC; CDR3: CASSYSEAYEQYF
V: TRBV28; J: TRBJ1-5; D: .; size: many; DNA: TGTGCCAGCAGCTACCGGGACATCCCTAATCAGCCCCAGCATTTT; CDR3: CASSYRDIPNQPQHF
V: TRBV10-3; J: TRBJ1-5; D: .; size: many; DNA: TGTGCCATCAGTGAGTCGGCGGATAGCAATCAGCCCCAGCATTTT; CDR3: CAISESADSNQPQHF
V: TRBV20-1; J: TRBJ2-7; D: .; size: .; DNA: TGCAGTGCTGCCGGGAAATACTCCTACGAGCAGTACTTC; CDR3: CSAAGKYSYEQYF
V: TRBV4-3; J: TRBJ1-2; D: .; size: .; DNA: TGCGCCAGCAGCCAGGAGCCGGGGGAGAGATATGGCTACACCTTC; CDR3: CASSQEPGERYGYTF
V: TRBV7-9; J: TRBJ2-7; D: .; size: few; DNA: TGTGCCAGCAGCTTAGACCCTCGGACGTACGAGCAGTACTTC; CDR3: CASSLDPRTYEQYF
V: TRBV4-2; J: TRBJ2-7; D: .; size: .; DNA: TGTGCCAGCAGCCAGGGTAGCGGGCAGTACTTC; CDR3: CASSQGSGQYF
V: TRBV28; J: TRBJ2-4; D: .; size: few; DNA: TGTGCCAGCAACCGGGGGAACATTCAGTACTTC; CDR3: CASNRGNIQYF
V: TRBV28; J: TRBJ2-7; D: .; size: .; DNA: TGTGCCAGCAGTTTATCGGACGCCTCCTACGAGCAGTACTTC; CDR3: CASSLSDASYEQYF
V: TRBV3-1; J: TRBJ2-3; D: .; size: .; DNA: TGTGCCAGCAGCCAAGGCCCCCCGGCGCAGTATTTT; CDR3: CASSQGPPAQYF
V: TRBV6-6; J: TRBJ2-5; D: .; size: many; DNA: TGTGCCAGCAGTTACTCCCGGACCCAAGAGACCCAGTACTTC; CDR3: CASSYSRTQETQYF
V: TRBV28; J: TRBJ1-4; D: .; size: many; DNA: TGTGCCAGCAGTCTAAATGAAAAACTGTTTTTT; CDR3: CASSLNEKLFF